This TCR beta chain was captured in a study of untreated major depressive disorder. Trimming stripped 7 bases from V and 0 bases from J, with 24 bases between. CDR1 is MNHEY, CDR2 SMNVEV, per germline (reference sequence). The CDR3 is 18 residues long. The assay was immunoSEQ multiplex PCR, and TCRdb's table has in-frame clones only and misses some. The sample comprises just over 20,000 clones, roughly 91% of which are singletons, and approximately 0.32% rests with the top ten. This clonotype was obtained from a man aged 30 to 39 in good health. The sequenced material came from CD4+ T cells from PBMCs. The rearrangement links TRBV27 to TRBJ2-5, with D hard to call. CDR3 protein: CASIPVAGAGRNQETQYF. DNA of the CDR3: TGTGCCAGCATCCCAGTGGCAGGCGCTGGGCGTAACCAAGAGACCCAGTACTTC.